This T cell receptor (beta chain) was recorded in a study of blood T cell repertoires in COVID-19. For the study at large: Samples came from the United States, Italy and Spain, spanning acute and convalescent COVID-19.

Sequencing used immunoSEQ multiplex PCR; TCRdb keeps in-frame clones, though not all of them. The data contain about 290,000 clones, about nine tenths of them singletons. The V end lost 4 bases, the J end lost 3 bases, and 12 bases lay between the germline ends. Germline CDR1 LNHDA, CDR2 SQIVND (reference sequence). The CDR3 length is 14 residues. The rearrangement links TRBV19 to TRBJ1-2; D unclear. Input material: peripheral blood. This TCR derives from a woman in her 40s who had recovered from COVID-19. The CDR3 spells CASSRSPRHYGYTF. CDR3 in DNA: TGTGCCAGTAGTAGGTCTCCCAGGCACTATGGCTACACCTTC.